This TCR beta chain was observed in a study of neurological immune-mediated disorders. This clonotype was seen at least ten times. TCRdb redid the calling of the 5' RACE reads with MiXCR, one entry per CDR3 protein. The table has fewer than 85,000 distinct CDR3 sequences, approximately 4.1% seen once. The sequence derives from a man aged 25-45 years with multiple sclerosis. Source material: PBMCs.

Here the CDR3 DNA reads TGTGCCAGCAGCCCAGCACAGGCGAGCTCCTACAATGAGCAGTTCTTC. Translation gives CASSPAQASSYNEQFF. This sequence joins TRBV11-3 and TRBJ2-1; D is possibly TRBD1 (5 bases). Germline lookup yields CDR1 SGHNT and CDR2 YENEEA. CDR3 size: 16 residues. Trimming left V 5 bases short and J 0 bases short, with 14 bases between.